The rows below give T cell receptor beta chains drawn from one sample of a study of post-analysis software for immune sequencing data. TCRdb used MiXCR to reprocess the PCR reads, holding one entry per CDR3 protein. Seen here are fewer than 850,000 distinct CDR3 sequences, about half observed once, and the top ten hold over 4.5%. Input material: blood. The receptors derive from a girl aged 5-17 years with multiple sclerosis. Both conserved end residues are part of each CDR3. A D gene is named only where the DNA matches it firmly. The size field is filled for only some rows; it gives once, few, many or a size class.

>TRBD1|.|TRBJ2-7|TRBV6-2/TRBV6-3
TGTGCCAGCAGTTTAGTCTGGACAGGGACCTACGAGCAGTACTTC
CASSLVWTGTYEQYF
>.|.|TRBJ2-7|TRBV27
TGTGCCAGCGGCCTGTTCGGACGTCTAGTGTACTTC
CASGLFGRLVYF
>TRBD2|.|TRBJ2-7|TRBV7-2
TGTGCCAGCAGCTTACGAGCGGGAGGAAGGGAGCAGTACTTC
CASSLRAGGREQYF
>.|few|TRBJ2-1|TRBV12-3/TRBV12-4
TGTGCCAGCAGTTTATGGTTTGAGGGTGAGCAGTTCTTC
CASSLWFEGEQFF
>TRBD2|once|TRBJ2-7|TRBV20-1
TGCAGTGCTAGAGATGCCCGGACTAGCGTATACGAGCAGTACTTC
CSARDARTSVYEQYF
>.|.|TRBJ2-3|TRBV29-1
TGCAGCGTTGAAGAGGAGAGCACAGATACGCAGTATTTT
CSVEEESTDTQYF
>TRBD1|.|TRBJ2-3|TRBV6-5
TGTGCCAGCAGTTACTATAAGGGGGCGAAAAAAGATACGCAGTATTTT
CASSYYKGAKKDTQYF
>.|.|TRBJ1-2|TRBV27
TGTGCCAGCAGTTTAGGGGCCCAAAACACCTATGGCTACACCTTC
CASSLGAQNTYGYTF
>.|few|TRBJ2-7|TRBV20-1
TGCAGTGCTAGGGGTAGGGAGGATGCCTACGAGCAGTACTTC
CSARGREDAYEQYF
>TRBD2|.|TRBJ2-5|TRBV10-3
TGTGCCATGAAGGGTAGCGGGGTGGGGGAGCAGTACTTC
CAMKGSGVGEQYF
>.|.|TRBJ1-2|TRBV12-3/TRBV12-4
TGTGCCAGCAGTTTTTCGCCGGTGGGGAACTATGGCTACACCTTC
CASSFSPVGNYGYTF
>TRBD2|.|TRBJ2-7|TRBV11-2
TGTGCCAGCAGCCCCTGGGGGGGTTCCTACGAGCAGTACTTC
CASSPWGGSYEQYF
>TRBD2|.|TRBJ2-6|TRBV5-1
TGCGCCAGCAGCTTGGTGGGACTAGCGGGATCTGGGGCCAACGTCCTGACTTTC
CASSLVGLAGSGANVLTF
>TRBD2|.|TRBJ2-7|TRBV29-1
TGCAGCGTGGGGAGACCGGGACTAGCGGGCGCAGTATTCGAGCAGTACTTC
CSVGRPGLAGAVFEQYF
>TRBD2|many|TRBJ2-1|TRBV27
TGTGCCAGCAGTTCACAGGGACCGGGAGGGGATGAGCAGTTCTTC
CASSSQGPGGDEQFF